This is a list of T cell receptor beta chains from one sample in a study of Ad26.COV2.S vaccination and SARS-CoV-2 variants. Some clones are missing from TCRdb's copy, which holds only in-frame ones; the method was immunoSEQ multiplex PCR. The repertoire holds about 390,000 clones, with roughly 90% as singletons. The sample consisted of peripheral blood, taken in a trial of Ad26.COV2.S vaccine versus placebo. All receptors come from a person between 18 and 65 years old who received the Ad26.COV2.S COVID-19 vaccine or a placebo. The CDR3 runs from the conserved cysteine through the conserved F or W. Fields, in order: D gene, clone size, CDR3 length, J gene, V gene, CDR3 DNA, CDR3 protein. A D gene is named only where the DNA matches it firmly. Clone size appears in some rows only: once, few, many, or a class for an expanded clone.

D gene: TRBD1; clone size: once; CDR3 length: 15; J gene: TRBJ1-1; V gene: TRBV27; CDR3 DNA: TGTGCCAGCAGTGGGTCGGGACAGGGGTACACTGAAGCTTTCTTT; CDR3 protein: CASSGSGQGYTEAFF
D gene: TRBD1; clone size: few; CDR3 length: 13; J gene: TRBJ1-1; V gene: TRBV5-4; CDR3 DNA: TGTGCCAGCAGCCCACCGGACAGGGTCGAAGCTTTCTTT; CDR3 protein: CASSPPDRVEAFF
D gene: NA; clone size: NA; CDR3 length: 15; J gene: TRBJ2-1; V gene: TRBV4-3; CDR3 DNA: TGCGCCAGCAGCCAAGTACACAGCTCCTACAATGAGCAGTTCTTC; CDR3 protein: CASSQVHSSYNEQFF
D gene: NA; clone size: NA; CDR3 length: 18; J gene: TRBJ2-1; V gene: TRBV14; CDR3 DNA: TGTGCCAGCAGCCAAGATAGAGGAGGACTCCACGTACGCAATGAGCAGTTCTTC; CDR3 protein: CASSQDRGGLHVRNEQFF
D gene: NA; clone size: NA; CDR3 length: 16; J gene: TRBJ1-1; V gene: TRBV4-1; CDR3 DNA: TGCGCCAGCAGCCAAGACCCTGGGAGTGGGTATGAGGAAGCTTTCTTT; CDR3 protein: CASSQDPGSGYEEAFF
D gene: TRBD1; clone size: few; CDR3 length: 16; J gene: TRBJ1-6; V gene: TRBV7-9; CDR3 DNA: TGTGCCAGCAGCTTAGGGACAGGGGTGATGGCTTCACCCCTCCACTTT; CDR3 protein: CASSLGTGVMASPLHF
D gene: TRBD2; clone size: NA; CDR3 length: 16; J gene: TRBJ2-7; V gene: TRBV7-9; CDR3 DNA: TGTGCCAGCAGCTCGTATAGCGGGGGCAGGGGCTACGAGCAGTACTTC; CDR3 protein: CASSSYSGGRGYEQYF
D gene: TRBD1; clone size: NA; CDR3 length: 14; J gene: TRBJ1-2; V gene: TRBV6-5; CDR3 DNA: TGTGCCAGCAGTTACGAAGGACAGGGTAGAGGCTACACCTTC; CDR3 protein: CASSYEGQGRGYTF
D gene: NA; clone size: NA; CDR3 length: 16; J gene: TRBJ2-7; V gene: TRBV18; CDR3 DNA: TGTGCCAGCTCACCACCGGGGGTCGACCAACGCTACGAGCAGTACTTC; CDR3 protein: CASSPPGVDQRYEQYF
D gene: TRBD1; clone size: NA; CDR3 length: 13; J gene: TRBJ2-7; V gene: TRBV9; CDR3 DNA: TGTGCCAGCAGCGTAGCTTCAGGGGGCGAGCAGTACTTC; CDR3 protein: CASSVASGGEQYF
D gene: TRBD1; clone size: NA; CDR3 length: 13; J gene: TRBJ1-2; V gene: TRBV11-2; CDR3 DNA: TGTGCCAGCAGCATCACAGGGGACGGGGGCTACACCTTC; CDR3 protein: CASSITGDGGYTF
D gene: NA; clone size: NA; CDR3 length: 11; J gene: TRBJ2-7; V gene: TRBV6-2/TRBV6-3; CDR3 DNA: TGTGCCAGCAGCCCCCACTACGAGCAGTACTTC; CDR3 protein: CASSPHYEQYF
D gene: TRBD2; clone size: NA; CDR3 length: 16; J gene: TRBJ2-7; V gene: TRBV5-1; CDR3 DNA: TGCGCCAGCAGCTTGGGATGGACTAGCGGGGCGTACGAGCAGTACTTC; CDR3 protein: CASSLGWTSGAYEQYF
D gene: NA; clone size: once; CDR3 length: 14; J gene: TRBJ2-7; V gene: TRBV6-5; CDR3 DNA: TGTGCCAGCAGTTACGGTGCTGGAGTCGACGAGCAGTACTTC; CDR3 protein: CASSYGAGVDEQYF
D gene: NA; clone size: once; CDR3 length: 12; J gene: TRBJ2-1; V gene: TRBV29-1; CDR3 DNA: TGCAGCGTTGCCGGAAATTACAATGAGCAGTTCTTC; CDR3 protein: CSVAGNYNEQFF
D gene: NA; clone size: NA; CDR3 length: 13; J gene: TRBJ2-7; V gene: TRBV6-2/TRBV6-3; CDR3 DNA: TGTGCCAGCAGCCACCTTGACCGCTACGAGCAGTACTTC; CDR3 protein: CASSHLDRYEQYF